This T cell receptor beta chain is drawn from a study of regulatory T cells. Regarding this clone: Antigen specificity is unknown.

The PCR used 52 TRBV and 13 TRBJ primers. Sequencing was performed with immunoSEQ multiplex PCR; in TCRdb, only in-frame clones are kept and a portion is missing. Here the sample spans some 21,000 clones, approximately 93% being singletons. Findings and caveats of the study: Patient CD8+ T cells trended toward lower Shannon entropy than controls. In patients, unique TRB V-J pairs were restricted and V/J usage skewed, especially in Tregs.

Losses at the gene ends were 1 base for V and 10 bases for J; bases not matched to a gene: 10. CDR3 length: 15 residues. Germline V CDR1 and CDR2: SEHNR, FQNEAQ (reference sequence). Every patient with CD3G deficiency had evidence of autoimmunity. Patients aged 2 to 39 years had fewer naive T cells. This chain connects TRBV7-9 to TRBJ2-1; 7 positions agree with TRBD2. The TCR sequence derives from a child aged 2-15 years with CD3G deficiency. The specimen was CD8+ T cells sorted from blood. CDR3 amino acids: CASSLGLADPGEQFF. The CDR3 DNA sequence: TGTGCCAGCAGCTTAGGGCTAGCGGACCCGGGGGAGCAGTTCTTC.